What follows describes a single TCR beta chain. Original processing notes: How many nucleated cells were present was estimated from reference gene primer amplification. Sequenced by immunoSEQ multiplex PCR; TCRdb stores in-frame clones only, minus some. V, J and clone size reflect that table, while D and trimming were determined from the DNA. The table lists 40,000 to 50,000 clones, approximately 85% of them singletons, with 30% to 45% in the top ten. The CDR3 is 14 amino acids. Trimming left V 8 bases short and J 4 bases short, with 17 bases between. Germline assignment: CDR1 LNHDA and CDR2 SQIVND (reference sequence). This record comes from a study of blood T cell repertoires in COVID-19. The overall study: Acute-phase and convalescent COVID-19 samples originated in the United States, Italy and Spain. PBMCs, B-cell-depleted T cells, or T cells provided the cDNA or gDNA that made up the material.

The source is a man in his forties with active or convalescent COVID-19. The chain links TRBV19 to TRBJ1-1; D might be TRBD1 (5 bases). The sequenced sample consisted of peripheral blood. The CDR3 loop is CASAGLPGGTEAFF. In DNA form, the CDR3 reads TGTGCCAGTGCTGGACTGCCCGGGGGCACTGAAGCTTTCTTT.